The 2 T cell receptor beta chains below were found in one sample sequenced in a study of metastatic and nonmetastatic thyroid tumors. MiXCR was used by TCRdb to re-call the PCR reads. There are about 15,000 clones in the sample; 30% to 35% occur only once, and roughly 7% lies in the top ten. All patients were treatment-naive before thyroid surgery. Sequenced sample: tumor tissue. These receptors came from a female donor with papillary thyroid cancer or a benign thyroid nodule (not recorded which). Some clones in this sample may be carry-over from other donors' samples.

Ten or more counts support this clone. The genes are TRBV2 and TRBJ2-5; unclear D gene. In germline, CDR1 is SNHLY, CDR2 FYNNEI. V lost 6 bases, J lost 5 bases, and 4 bases lay in between. This CDR3 has 10 residues. CDR3 region: CASRVETQYF. The DNA for the CDR3 is TGTGCCAGCAGGGTGGAGACCCAGTACTTC.

The table lists this clone with many counts. The chain is built from TRBV5-4 and TRBJ2-5, with D possibly matching TRBD1 (5 bases). V lost 2 bases and J 4 bases, leaving 15 bases between the germline ends. Germline V gene sequence: CDR1 SGHNT, CDR2 YYREEE (reference sequence). This CDR3 region has 15 residues. The CDR3 nucleotides read TGTGCCAGCAGCTTCCGACAGTCTGGGGTAGAGACCCAGTACTTC. As protein: CASSFRQSGVETQYF.